This T cell receptor beta chain was recovered during a study of shared clonotypes between healthy human individuals. Study findings and constraints: Few donors restricted represented genetic and exposure-history diversity.

Turning to this clone: The antigen is not known.

Unsorted PBMC contributed roughly 300 ng DNA, tens of thousands of T cell genomes, to each replicate PCR. Produced via immunoSEQ multiplex PCR; TCRdb's table is partial and in-frame only. Counted here are some 470,000 clones, around 80% occurring once; the ten biggest clones make up 10% to 15%. Trimming stripped 4 bases from V and 5 bases from J, with 17 bases between. CDR3 size: 15 residues. Germline assignment: CDR1 LNHNV and CDR2 YYDKDF (reference sequence). Material: PBMCs. This rearrangement joins TRBV15 to TRBJ2-5, with D perhaps given as TRBD1 or TRBD2 (5 bases each). The clonotype comes from a woman aged 40 to 50 in good health. Some clones in this sample may be carry-over from other donors' samples. Here the CDR3 reads CATSTPQGPGETQYF. In nucleotides, the CDR3 is TGTGCCACCAGCACTCCTCAGGGCCCGGGGGAGACCCAGTACTTC.